This is a list of T cell receptor beta chains from one sample in a study of T cells after yellow fever vaccination. TCRdb redid the calling of the 5' RACE reads with MiXCR, one entry per CDR3 protein. The sample yields around 310,000 distinct CDR3 sequences, 8% to 10% seen once. The starting material was PBMCs, obtained on the day of the first yellow fever vaccination. Receptors originate from a man aged 18 to 35 who received the YFV17D yellow fever vaccine. Both conserved end residues are part of each CDR3. The D gene is left open where the match is weak. Clone size is shown for a subset of rows, as once, few, many or a class of expanded clone.

d_gene | j_gene | abundance | v_gene | CDR3aa | CDR3nt
- | TRBJ1-5 | few | TRBV20-1 | CSARDLSRGRNQPQHF | TGCAGTGCTAGAGATCTGTCTCGGGGGCGAAATCAGCCCCAGCATTTT
TRBD2 | TRBJ2-7 | many | TRBV4-1 | CASTLAGDSSYEQYF | TGCGCCAGCACCTTGGCGGGGGATTCCTCCTACGAGCAGTACTTC
TRBD2 | TRBJ2-3 | few | TRBV20-1 | CSAALGLAGEDTQYF | TGCAGTGCTGCACTCGGACTAGCGGGGGAGGATACGCAGTATTTT
TRBD1 | TRBJ1-2 | many | TRBV7-2 | CASSPRDRGGYGYTF | TGTGCCAGCAGCCCACGAGACAGGGGGGGCTATGGCTACACCTTC
- | TRBJ2-2 | few | TRBV5-4 | CASSTTAGELFF | TGTGCCAGCAGCACGACGGCCGGGGAGCTGTTTTTT
TRBD1 | TRBJ2-1 | - | TRBV10-3 | CAISDRGLWNEQFF | TGTGCCATCAGTGACAGGGGGCTATGGAATGAGCAGTTCTTC
- | TRBJ2-1 | few | TRBV20-1 | CSAPGRAGPGDEQFF | TGCAGTGCACCGGGACGGGCCGGTCCGGGGGATGAGCAGTTCTTC
TRBD2 | TRBJ2-3 | few | TRBV6-2/TRBV6-3 | CATRTSMPTDTQYF | TGTGCCACCCGGACTAGCATGCCGACAGATACGCAGTATTTT
- | TRBJ2-7 | few | TRBV5-1 | CASSSIDRAKEQYF | TGCGCCAGCAGCTCCATTGACAGAGCTAAAGAGCAGTACTTC
- | TRBJ1-6 | - | TRBV6-1 | CASRTYRVSPLHF | TGTGCCAGCAGAACATACAGGGTTTCACCCCTCCACTTT
- | TRBJ2-2 | few | TRBV12-5 | CASGLSPNGGENGELFF | TGTGCTAGTGGTTTGTCCCCTAATGGGGGCGAGAACGGGGAGCTGTTTTTT
- | TRBJ2-1 | - | TRBV3-1 | CASSQVWSNNEQFF | TGTGCCAGCAGCCAGGTATGGAGTAACAATGAGCAGTTCTTC
- | TRBJ2-1 | few | TRBV20-1 | CSAETIPRLF | TGCAGTGCTGAGACTATCCCCCGACTCTTC
- | TRBJ2-5 | few | TRBV18 | CASSPRSQGAETQYF | TGTGCCAGCTCACCACGATCACAGGGTGCGGAGACCCAGTACTTC
- | TRBJ2-2 | few | TRBV12-3/TRBV12-4 | CASRIRRHGELFF | TGTGCCAGCCGAATCCGAAGGCACGGGGAGCTGTTTTTT
- | TRBJ2-7 | - | TRBV4-3 | CASSQVIASSYEQYF | TGCGCCAGCAGCCAAGTCATCGCCAGCTCCTACGAGCAGTACTTC
TRBD2 | TRBJ2-5 | many | TRBV12-5 | CASGLVGAGGLKTQYF | TGTGCTAGTGGTTTGGTTGGAGCGGGGGGGCTCAAGACCCAGTACTTC
- | TRBJ2-2 | many | TRBV12-3/TRBV12-4 | CASRIGPRVAGELFF | TGTGCCAGCCGGATTGGACCCCGAGTCGCCGGGGAGCTGTTTTTT
- | TRBJ2-1 | few | TRBV27 | CASGPNWQNNEQFF | TGTGCCAGCGGCCCCAATTGGCAGAACAATGAGCAGTTCTTC
- | TRBJ2-3 | many | TRBV5-1 | CASSLAIGYTDTQYF | TGCGCCAGCAGCTTGGCCATAGGGTACACAGATACGCAGTATTTT
- | TRBJ2-2 | once | TRBV7-6 | CASSAPLDSHTGELFF | TGTGCCAGCAGCGCCCCCTTGGACTCCCACACCGGGGAGCTGTTTTTT
TRBD1 | TRBJ2-5 | - | TRBV29-1 | CSVPSGQGQETQYF | TGCAGCGTTCCCTCAGGACAGGGCCAAGAGACCCAGTACTTC
TRBD1 | TRBJ1-1 | - | TRBV4-2 | CASSQDRLPGGAFF | TGTGCCAGCAGCCAAGACCGCTTGCCAGGGGGGGCTTTCTTT
- | TRBJ1-4 | - | TRBV19 | CASSIGTLKEKLFF | TGTGCCAGTAGTATTGGGACCCTTAAGGAAAAACTGTTTTTT
- | TRBJ1-5 | many | TRBV7-2 | CASSRVHNQPQHF | TGTGCCAGCAGCCGAGTACACAATCAGCCCCAGCATTTT
TRBD1 | TRBJ1-5 | many | TRBV5-8 | CASSIGQGGQPQHF | TGTGCCAGCAGCATCGGACAGGGAGGGCAGCCCCAGCATTTT